Here is one TCR beta chain with its context. No antigen is known for it. No base qualities exist here, and no much larger clone lies one base off it. A FACSAria II was used to sort memory CD4+ T cells, defined as single viable CD3+CD4+CD8-CD45RO+ cells. To determine CMV serostatus, a Roche Elecsys assay was used that detects serum IgG against CMV pp150, pp28, p38 and p52. Following thawing, total CD4+ T cells were enriched through positive selection using CD4 magnetic microbeads. Samples originated from another study that specifically interrogated the CD4+ T cell memory repertoire. Peripheral blood mononuclear cells were isolated and cryopreserved according to standard operating procedures, and serum was stored at -80 degrees C. Staining used CD3-PerCP (BW264/56), CD4-APC (RPA-T4), CD45RO-PE (UCHT1) and CD8-Pacific Orange (3B5) antibodies, with Sytox blue excluding non-viable cells. Taken from cysteine to phenylalanine, the CDR3 has 14 residues. The only DNA kept is the CDR3, 42 bases in frame from the first base. From the germline V gene, CDR1 is MNHNS and CDR2 is SASEGT. V was cut back by 8 bases and J by 2 bases, leaving a gap of 13 bases between them.

This sample is drawn from a study of memory CD4+ T cells and cytomegalovirus serostatus (dated by TCRdb to about 2019). Study-level background: The cohort included around 35 healthy adults from Belgium, of whom 9 were CMV seropositive and about 25 were CMV seronegative. To replicate a published TCR-based CMV serostatus classifier, the study sequenced CD4+ memory TCRbeta repertoires from a Belgian cohort whose cytomegalovirus serostatus was known.

The full study reports these points: Unlike the original study, which covered naive and memory CD4+ and CD8+ populations, the Belgian study sequenced only CD4+CD45RO+ memory cells. The results were read as suggesting that the CMV-associated TCR signature is, for the most part, present in the CD4+ memory repertoire. Among the 150 to 200 previously reported CMV-associated TCRbeta sequences, 60 to 85 showed up in the CD4+ memory repertoires, with each one found in between one and five individuals. On the Belgian cohort, the classifier based on the original framework reached a median bootstrapped AUC of approximately 0.95, with a 95% CI of 0.76-1.00. CMV serostatus prediction reached a median bootstrapped AUC of 0.95 with the original framework and just under 0.92 with a US-trained random forest.

Genomic DNA was extracted from sorted cells with the Quick-DNA Microprep Kit. Amplification of TCRbeta DNA was done with the immunoSEQ hsTCRbeta kit, following the protocol from the manufacturer. TCRbeta libraries were sequenced on an Illumina MiSeq instrument. The published analysis was carried out like this. Removing out-of-frame sequences left roughly 2.4 million distinct TCRbeta sequences, an average of about 70,000 per individual. Two values were used to score each individual: the count of 150 to 200 previously reported CMV-associated TCRbeta sequences and the total count of productive distinct TCRbeta sequences. A beta-binomial model was reimplemented in Python, and scikit-learn random forests with default parameters were trained on US cohort data. Classifier performance on the Belgian cohort was summarized as median AUC with percentile confidence intervals over 10,000 bootstrap iterations. This is the immuneACCESS table as TCRdb keeps it, with only in-frame sequences that have V and J called. A part of the clones is gone; compared with another copy, unresolved V genes explain less than half, and the rest is unexplained. The D gene and trimming were derived from the DNA, and the V and J assignments and clone size from that table. For this sample there are 50,000 to 65,000 clones; about 68% appear just once. The top ten clonotypes cover over 2% of the sample.

The sequencing sample was made of memory CD4+ T cells from blood. The receptor was derived from an adult in good health and CMV-seropositive. The rearranged chain carries TRBV6-1 and TRBJ1-3; tentative D gene TRBD1, with 5 bases matching. DNA sequence: TGTGCCAGCCGCGTTGGGGGGGCTGGAAACACCATATATTTT. Translation gives CASRVGGAGNTIYF.